What follows are 13 T cell receptor beta chains derived from one specimen sequenced in a study of T cells in Graves' hyperthyroidism and ophthalmopathy. Using RNA transcripts as the source, TCR beta CDR3 regions were amplified. HTBI primers were employed in a first-round RT-PCR of the TCR CDR3. A single record per CDR3 protein comes from TCRdb applying MiXCR to the multiplex PCR reads. Among about 590,000 distinct CDR3 sequences listed, approximately 15% were seen once. Sequenced: blood. The receptors originated from a young woman with Graves' hyperthyroidism.

This clonotype came up a few times. The J gene is TRBJ1-2, the V gene TRBV14, with 8 bases aligning to TRBD1. The CDR3 covers 14 residues. J lost 4 bases, V lost 1 base, and 2 bases had no gene match. The germline V gene has CDR1 SGHDN and CDR2 FVKESK. Here the CDR3 reads CASSQAQGVYGYTF. The DNA of the CDR3 is TGTGCCAGCAGCCAAGCACAGGGGGTCTATGGCTACACCTTC.

The J gene is TRBJ2-1, the V gene TRBV20-1; TRBD2 is a possible D gene (6 bases). Germline CDR1 and CDR2: DFQATT and SNEGSKA (reference sequence). The CDR3 loop spans 14 amino acids. Trimming left V 5 bases short and J 6 bases short, with 17 bases between. The CDR3 spells CSAALGGLSNEQFF. DNA for the CDR3: TGCAGTGCTGCATTAGGAGGGTTGAGCAATGAGCAGTTCTTC.

This chain links TRBV7-3 with TRBJ2-2; a possible D gene is TRBD1 (5 bases). Trimming took 10 bases from V and 3 from J, leaving 12 bases between them. The CDR3 length is 13 residues. Germline CDR1 is SGHTA and CDR2 is FQGTGA. The CDR3 region has the DNA TGTGCCACCCGCCAGGGCGACACCGGGGAGCTGTTTTTT. As protein: CATRQGDTGELFF.

Ten or more counts support this clonotype. The chain is built from TRBV30 and TRBJ2-1, with 12 bases lining up with TRBD2. The J segment lost 0 bases and the V segment lost 3 bases, leaving 9 bases of the junction unmatched. Germline lookup yields CDR1 GTSNPN and CDR2 SVGIG (reference sequence). CDR3 length equals 18 residues. The CDR3 loop reads CAWRFRTSGISSYNEQFF. CDR3 coding DNA: TGTGCCTGGAGGTTTAGGACTAGCGGGATAAGCTCCTACAATGAGCAGTTCTTC.

This clonotype was observed at least ten times. V gene TRBV12-5 combines with J gene TRBJ2-7; 8 bases line up with TRBD1. The CDR3 spans 16 residues. CDR1 LGHNT and CDR2 FRNRAP come from the germline V gene. V lost 3 bases and J lost 4; bases outside the gene matches: 11. The CDR3 DNA sequence: TGTGCTAGTGGTTTAGTCGTCGGACAGGGTAATTACGAGCAGTACTTC. This translates into CASGLVVGQGNYEQYF.

This clonotype showed up many times. This chain links TRBV7-9 with TRBJ2-1; the match to TRBD2 covers 7 bases. Losses at the gene ends were 3 bases for V and 4 bases for J; bases not matched to a gene: 9. CDR3 length: 16 residues. CDR1 is SEHNR, CDR2 FQNEAQ, per germline (reference sequence). This chain's CDR3 is CASSFISSGAYNEQFF. The DNA of the CDR3 is TGTGCCAGCAGCTTCATTTCTAGCGGAGCATACAATGAGCAGTTCTTC.

At least ten counts were recorded for this clonotype. The chain uses TRBV7-2 and TRBJ2-1; D gene uncertain. V lost 1 base to trimming and J lost 0 bases, with 7 bases between them. The CDR3 extends over 15 amino acids. Germline V gene lookup returns CDR1 SGHTA and CDR2 FQGNSA. The CDR3 sequence: CASSLDPTSYNEQFF. CDR3 coding DNA: TGTGCCAGCAGCTTAGATCCCACCTCCTACAATGAGCAGTTCTTC.

This rearrangement joins TRBV20-1 to TRBJ2-7; D uncertain. V lost 6 bases to trimming and J lost 2 bases, with 14 bases between them. CDR3 length: 13 residues. Germline CDR1 is DFQATT and CDR2 is SNEGSKA (reference sequence). CDR3 sequence: CSAALGRAYEQYF. DNA for the CDR3: TGCAGTGCCGCCCTGGGTCGAGCCTACGAGCAGTACTTC.

As concerns this clonotype: A much larger clone differs from this one at a single base, so this may be a read error. The V and J genes are TRBV5-5 and TRBJ2-1; the D gene is possibly TRBD2 (6 bases). Germline-derived CDR1 and CDR2 are SGHKS and YYEKEE (reference sequence). The ends were cut back, 1 base at V and 4 bases at J, with 9 bases in the middle. The CDR3 contains 14 residues. As DNA, the CDR3 is TGTGCCAGCAGCTTGCCGGGAGCTTACAATGAGCAGTTCTTC. It codes for CASSLPGAYNEQFF.

A remark on this clonotype: This clone may be a read error of a much larger clone one base away. The chain carries TRBV20-1 and TRBJ2-1; D unclear. The CDR3 runs 15 residues. From germline, CDR1 is DFQATT and CDR2 SNEGSKA (reference sequence). CDR3: CSAREALYSYNEQSF. Written as DNA, the CDR3 is TGCAGTGCTAGAGAGGCGTTGTACTCCTACAATGAGCAGTCCTTC.

The J gene is TRBJ2-7, the V gene TRBV28; perhaps TRBD2 as D (6 bases). Trimming cost V 11 bases and J 4 bases, with 12 bases left between them. The CDR3 is 11 amino acids. Germline V lookup: CDR1 MDHEN, CDR2 SYDVKM. DNA for the CDR3: TGTGCCTCTCACGGGACTTACGAGCAGTACTTC. Translation gives CASHGTYEQYF.

This clonotype showed up many times. The J gene is TRBJ2-5, the V gene TRBV6-1; 14 nucleotides agree with TRBD2. Unmatched junction bases numbered 4, after V lost 4 bases and J lost 3 bases. The germline V gene has CDR1 MNHNS and CDR2 SASEGT. This CDR3 spans 16 amino acids. The CDR3 region has the DNA TGTGCCAGCAGTGCCCGACTAGCGGGAGGGAAAGAGACCCAGTACTTC. Its translation is CASSARLAGGKETQYF.

This clonotype was observed many times. V gene TRBV3-1 combines with J gene TRBJ1-4; D is unclear. In germline, CDR1 is LGHDT, CDR2 YNNKEL (reference sequence). The CDR3 covers 14 residues. V shed 3 bases and J shed 6 bases, with 11 bases lying between them. CDR3 sequence: CASSQGIRDEKLFF. The CDR3 nucleotides are TGTGCCAGCAGCCAGGGGATTCGGGATGAAAAACTGTTTTTT.